The T cell receptor beta chain described here comes from a study of CD8+CD57+ T cells in acquired aplastic anemia. The overall study: An average of about 9.8 million reads for CD4+ cells was obtained from healthy donors.

The template for TCR beta VDJ and CDR3 sequence profiling was genomic DNA. MiXCR, applied by TCRdb to the reads, yields one record per CDR3 protein. The data show around 200,000 distinct CDR3 sequences, around half seen once. The study, taken as a whole, reports: The number of CD8+ CDR3 sequences shared by patients and controls was approximately 28.

CDR1 is SGDLS, CDR2 YYNGEE, per germline. V was cut by 3 bases and J by 6 bases, with 10 bases left in between. This CDR3 comprises 14 residues. Details on this clonotype: Its antigen remains unidentified.

Sequences were obtained from sorted CD4+, CD8+, or CD8+CD57+ T cells (not recorded which) from PBMCs. This chain connects TRBV9 to TRBJ1-6; D may be TRBD1 (5 bases). This clonotype was sampled from a human donor in good health, serving as a control. CDR3 nucleotide sequence: TGTGCCAGCAGCGCACAGGTTTTTAATTCACCCCTCCACTTT. It is translated as CASSAQVFNSPLHF.